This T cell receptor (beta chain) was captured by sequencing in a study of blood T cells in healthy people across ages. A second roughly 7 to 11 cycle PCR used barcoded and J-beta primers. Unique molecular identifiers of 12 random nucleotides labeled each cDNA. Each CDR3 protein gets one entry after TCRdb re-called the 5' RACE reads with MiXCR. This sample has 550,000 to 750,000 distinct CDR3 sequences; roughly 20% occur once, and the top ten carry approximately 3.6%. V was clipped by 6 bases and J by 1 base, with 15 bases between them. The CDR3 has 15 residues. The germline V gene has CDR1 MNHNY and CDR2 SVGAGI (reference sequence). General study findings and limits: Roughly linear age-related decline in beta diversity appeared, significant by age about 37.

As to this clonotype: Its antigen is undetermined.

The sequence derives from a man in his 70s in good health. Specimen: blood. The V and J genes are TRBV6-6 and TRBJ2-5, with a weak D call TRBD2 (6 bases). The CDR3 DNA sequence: TGTGCCAGCAGCCCCAACGGGACTCCCCAAGAGACCCAGTACTTC. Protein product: CASSPNGTPQETQYF.